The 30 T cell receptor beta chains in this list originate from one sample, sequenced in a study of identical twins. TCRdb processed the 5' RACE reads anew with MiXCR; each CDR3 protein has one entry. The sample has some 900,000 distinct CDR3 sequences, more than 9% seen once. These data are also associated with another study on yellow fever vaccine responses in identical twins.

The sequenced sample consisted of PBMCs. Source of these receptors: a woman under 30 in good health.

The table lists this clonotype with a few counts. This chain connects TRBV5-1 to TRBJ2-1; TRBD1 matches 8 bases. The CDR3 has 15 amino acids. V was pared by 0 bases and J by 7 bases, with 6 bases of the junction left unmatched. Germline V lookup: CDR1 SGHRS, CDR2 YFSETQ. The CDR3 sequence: CASSLEGQGMNEQFF. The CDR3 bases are TGCGCCAGCAGCTTGGAAGGACAGGGTATGAATGAGCAGTTCTTC.

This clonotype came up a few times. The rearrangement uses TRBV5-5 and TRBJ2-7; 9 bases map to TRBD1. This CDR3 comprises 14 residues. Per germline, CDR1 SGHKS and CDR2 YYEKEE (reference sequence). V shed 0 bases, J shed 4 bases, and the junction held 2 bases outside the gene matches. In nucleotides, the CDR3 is TGTGCCAGCAGCTTGGGGACAGGGGAATACGAGCAGTACGTC. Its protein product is CASSLGTGEYEQYV.

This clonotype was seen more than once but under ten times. CDR3 in amino acids: CASSTTGTGNYNEQFF. CDR3 sequence (DNA): TGTGCCAGCAGTACCACCGGGACAGGGAACTACAATGAGCAGTTCTTC. The chain carries TRBV28 and TRBJ2-1, with 9 positions matching TRBD1. J was trimmed by 3 bases and V by 5 bases; bases with no gene match: 8. Per germline, CDR1 MDHEN and CDR2 SYDVKM. The CDR3 covers 16 residues.

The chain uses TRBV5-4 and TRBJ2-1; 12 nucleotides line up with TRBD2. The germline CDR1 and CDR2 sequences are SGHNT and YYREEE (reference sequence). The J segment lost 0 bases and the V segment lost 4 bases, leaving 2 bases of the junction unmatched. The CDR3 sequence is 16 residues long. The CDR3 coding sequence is TGTGCCAGCAGCCCTAGCGGGAGGGGCTCCTACAATGAGCAGTTCTTC. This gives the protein CASSPSGRGSYNEQFF.

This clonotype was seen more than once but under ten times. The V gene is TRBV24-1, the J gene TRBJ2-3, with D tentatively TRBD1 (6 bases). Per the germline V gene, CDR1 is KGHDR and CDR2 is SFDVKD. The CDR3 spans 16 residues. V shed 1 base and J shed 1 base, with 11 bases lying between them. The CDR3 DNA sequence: TGTGCCACCAGTGATTTCTCCAGGGGAGGCACAGATACGCAGTATTTT. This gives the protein CATSDFSRGGTDTQYF.

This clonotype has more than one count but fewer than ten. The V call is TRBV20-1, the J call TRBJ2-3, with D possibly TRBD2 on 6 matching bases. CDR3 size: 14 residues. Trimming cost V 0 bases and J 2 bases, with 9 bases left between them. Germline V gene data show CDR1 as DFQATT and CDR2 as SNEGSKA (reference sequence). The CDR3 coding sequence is TGCAGTGCTAGAGATAGCGGACTCACAGATACGCAGTATTTT. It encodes CSARDSGLTDTQYF.

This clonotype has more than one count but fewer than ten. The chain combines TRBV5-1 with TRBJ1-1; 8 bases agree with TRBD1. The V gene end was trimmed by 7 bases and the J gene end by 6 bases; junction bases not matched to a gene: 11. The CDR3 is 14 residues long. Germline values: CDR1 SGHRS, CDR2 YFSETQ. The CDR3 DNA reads TGCGCCAGCGGCAAGGGACAGGAAAGAGCTGAAGCTTTCTTT. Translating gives CASGKGQERAEAFF. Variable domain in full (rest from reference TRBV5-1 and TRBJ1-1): KAGVTQTPRYLIKTRGQQVTLSCSPISGHRSVSWYQQTPGQGLQFLFEYFSETQRNKGNFPGRFSGRQFSNSRSEMNVSTLELGDSALYLCASGKGQERAEAFFGQGTRLTVV.

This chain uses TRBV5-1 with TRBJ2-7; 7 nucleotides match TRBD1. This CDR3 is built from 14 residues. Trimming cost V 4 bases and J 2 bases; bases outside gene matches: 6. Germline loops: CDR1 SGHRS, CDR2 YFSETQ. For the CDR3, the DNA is TGCGCCAGCAGCACGGACAGGTTCACCTACGAGCAGTACTTC. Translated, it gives CASSTDRFTYEQYF.

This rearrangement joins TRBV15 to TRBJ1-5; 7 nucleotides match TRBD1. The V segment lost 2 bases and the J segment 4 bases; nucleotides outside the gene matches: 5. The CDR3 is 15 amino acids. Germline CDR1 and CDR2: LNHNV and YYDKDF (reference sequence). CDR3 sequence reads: CATSRSRGYNQPQHF. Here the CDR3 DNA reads TGTGCCACCAGCAGATCCAGGGGGTATAATCAGCCCCAGCATTTT.

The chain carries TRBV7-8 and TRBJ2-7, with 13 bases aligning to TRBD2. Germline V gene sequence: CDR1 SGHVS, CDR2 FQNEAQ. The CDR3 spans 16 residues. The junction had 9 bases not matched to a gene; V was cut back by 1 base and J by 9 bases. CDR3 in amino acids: CASSLGLAGGYSGQYF. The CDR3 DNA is TGTGCCAGCAGCTTAGGACTAGCGGGAGGTTATTCGGGGCAGTACTTC.

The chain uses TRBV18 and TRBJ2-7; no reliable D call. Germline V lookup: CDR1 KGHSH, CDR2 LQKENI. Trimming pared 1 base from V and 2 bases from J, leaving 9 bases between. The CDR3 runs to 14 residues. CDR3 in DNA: TGTGCCAGCTCACCACGGGCAGTGGCCTACGAGCAGTACGTC. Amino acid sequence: CASSPRAVAYEQYV.

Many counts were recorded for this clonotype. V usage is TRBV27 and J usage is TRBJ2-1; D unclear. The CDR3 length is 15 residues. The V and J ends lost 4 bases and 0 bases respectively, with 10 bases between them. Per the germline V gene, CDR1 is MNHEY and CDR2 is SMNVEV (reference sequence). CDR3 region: CASSSTRGSYNEQFF. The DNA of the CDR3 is TGTGCCAGCAGTTCTACACGAGGCTCCTACAATGAGCAGTTCTTC.

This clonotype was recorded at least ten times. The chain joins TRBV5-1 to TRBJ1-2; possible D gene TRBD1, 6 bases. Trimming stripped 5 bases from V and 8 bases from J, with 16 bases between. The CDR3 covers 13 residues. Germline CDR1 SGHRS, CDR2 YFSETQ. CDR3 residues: CASSSGQNLGYTF. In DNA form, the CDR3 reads TGCGCCAGCAGTTCCGGACAGAACCTGGGCTACACCTTC.

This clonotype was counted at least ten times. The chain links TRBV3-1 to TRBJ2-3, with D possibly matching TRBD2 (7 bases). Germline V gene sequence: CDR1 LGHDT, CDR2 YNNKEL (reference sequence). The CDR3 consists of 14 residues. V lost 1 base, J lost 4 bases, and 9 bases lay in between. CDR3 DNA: TGTGCCAGCAGCCAAGCGGGGGGCGCAGATACGCAGTATTTT. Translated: CASSQAGGADTQYF.

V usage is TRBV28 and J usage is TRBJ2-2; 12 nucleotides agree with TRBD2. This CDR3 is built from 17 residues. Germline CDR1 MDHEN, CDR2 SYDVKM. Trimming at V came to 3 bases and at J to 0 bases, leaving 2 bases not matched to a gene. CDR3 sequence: CASSFPSGGANTGELFF. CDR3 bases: TGTGCCAGCAGTTTTCCTAGCGGGGGGGCGAACACCGGGGAGCTGTTTTTT.

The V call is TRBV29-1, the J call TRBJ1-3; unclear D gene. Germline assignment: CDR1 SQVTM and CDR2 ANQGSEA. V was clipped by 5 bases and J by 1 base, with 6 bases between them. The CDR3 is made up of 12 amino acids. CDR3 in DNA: TGCAGCGTTCTGGGATCTGGAAACACCATATATTTT. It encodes CSVLGSGNTIYF.

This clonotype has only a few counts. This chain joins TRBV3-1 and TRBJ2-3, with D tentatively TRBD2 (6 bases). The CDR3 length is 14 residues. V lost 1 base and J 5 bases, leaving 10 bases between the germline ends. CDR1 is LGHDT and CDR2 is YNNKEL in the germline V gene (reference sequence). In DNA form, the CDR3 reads TGTGCCAGCAGCCAAGCCCTAGCGAGAGATACGCAGTATTTT. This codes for CASSQALARDTQYF.

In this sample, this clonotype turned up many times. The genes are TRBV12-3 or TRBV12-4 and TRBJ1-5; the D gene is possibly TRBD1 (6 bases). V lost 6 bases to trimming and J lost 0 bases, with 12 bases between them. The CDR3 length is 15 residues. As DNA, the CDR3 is TGTGCCAGCAGCAGGACAGTGAATAGCAATCAGCCCCAGCATTTT. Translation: CASSRTVNSNQPQHF.

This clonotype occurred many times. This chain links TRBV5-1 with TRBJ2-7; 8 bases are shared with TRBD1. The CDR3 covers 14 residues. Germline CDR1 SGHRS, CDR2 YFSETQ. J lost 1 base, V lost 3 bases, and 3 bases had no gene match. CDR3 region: CASSSRQGSYEQYF. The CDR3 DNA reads TGCGCCAGCAGCTCCCGACAGGGGTCCTACGAGCAGTACTTC. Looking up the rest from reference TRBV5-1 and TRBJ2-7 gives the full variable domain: KAGVTQTPRYLIKTRGQQVTLSCSPISGHRSVSWYQQTPGQGLQFLFEYFSETQRNKGNFPGRFSGRQFSNSRSEMNVSTLELGDSALYLCASSSRQGSYEQYFGPGTRLTVT.

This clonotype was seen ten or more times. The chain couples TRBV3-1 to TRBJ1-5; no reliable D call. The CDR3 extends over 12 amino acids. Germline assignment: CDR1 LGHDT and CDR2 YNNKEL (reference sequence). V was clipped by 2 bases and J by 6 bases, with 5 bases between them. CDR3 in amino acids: CASSQPGQPQHF. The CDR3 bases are TGTGCCAGCAGCCAACCAGGTCAGCCCCAGCATTTT.

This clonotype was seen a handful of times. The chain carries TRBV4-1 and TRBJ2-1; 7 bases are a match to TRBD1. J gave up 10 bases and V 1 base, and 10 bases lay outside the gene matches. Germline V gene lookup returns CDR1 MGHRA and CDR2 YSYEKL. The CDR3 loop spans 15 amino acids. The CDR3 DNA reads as TGCGCCAGCAGCCAAGGGAGGCAGGGGGTTGGCGAGCAGTTCTTC. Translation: CASSQGRQGVGEQFF.

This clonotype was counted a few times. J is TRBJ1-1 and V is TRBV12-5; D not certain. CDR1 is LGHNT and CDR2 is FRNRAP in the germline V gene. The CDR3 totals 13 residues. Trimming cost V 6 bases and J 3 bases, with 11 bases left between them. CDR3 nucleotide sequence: TGTGCTAGTGGACATACTTCGTACACTGAAGCTTTCTTT. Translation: CASGHTSYTEAFF.

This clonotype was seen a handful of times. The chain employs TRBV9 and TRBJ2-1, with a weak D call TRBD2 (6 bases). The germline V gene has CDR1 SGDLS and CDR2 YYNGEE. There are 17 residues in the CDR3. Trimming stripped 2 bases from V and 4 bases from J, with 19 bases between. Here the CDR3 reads CASSVGGRSPVYNEQFF. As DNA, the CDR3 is TGTGCCAGCAGCGTGGGAGGACGGAGCCCTGTTTACAATGAGCAGTTCTTC.

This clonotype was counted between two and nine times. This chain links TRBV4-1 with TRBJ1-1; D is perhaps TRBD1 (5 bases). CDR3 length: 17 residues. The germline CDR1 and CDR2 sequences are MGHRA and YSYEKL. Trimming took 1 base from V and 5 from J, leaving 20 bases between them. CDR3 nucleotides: TGCGCCAGCAGCCAAGTGGCAGGGATACCCTCTCTTACTGAAGCTTTCTTT. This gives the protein CASSQVAGIPSLTEAFF.

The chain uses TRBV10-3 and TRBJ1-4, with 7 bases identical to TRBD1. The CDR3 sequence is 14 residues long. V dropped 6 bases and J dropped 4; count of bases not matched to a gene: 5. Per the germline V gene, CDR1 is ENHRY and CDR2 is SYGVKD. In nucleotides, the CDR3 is TGTGCCATCAGCAGGGGGACGTGTAATGAAAAACTGTTTTTT. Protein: CAISRGTCNEKLFF.

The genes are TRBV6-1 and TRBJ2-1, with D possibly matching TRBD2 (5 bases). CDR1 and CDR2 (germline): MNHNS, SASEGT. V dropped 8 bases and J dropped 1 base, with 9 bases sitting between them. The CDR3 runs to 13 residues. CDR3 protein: CASLAKSYNEQFF. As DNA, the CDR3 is TGTGCCAGCTTAGCGAAATCCTACAATGAGCAGTTCTTC.

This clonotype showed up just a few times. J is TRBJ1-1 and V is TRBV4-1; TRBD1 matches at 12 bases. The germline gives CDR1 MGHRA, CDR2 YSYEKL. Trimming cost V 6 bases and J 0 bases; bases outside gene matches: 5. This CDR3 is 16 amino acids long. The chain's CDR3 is CASRSGQGAMNTEAFF. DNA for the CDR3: TGCGCCAGCAGGTCGGGACAGGGGGCGATGAACACTGAAGCTTTCTTT.

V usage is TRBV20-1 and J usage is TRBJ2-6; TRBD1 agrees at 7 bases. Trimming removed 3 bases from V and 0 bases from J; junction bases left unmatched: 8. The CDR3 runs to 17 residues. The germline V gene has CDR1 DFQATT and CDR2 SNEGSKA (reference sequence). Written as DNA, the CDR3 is TGCAGTGCTAGCATAAAGGGACAGCCCTCTGGGGCCAACGTCCTGACTTTC. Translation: CSASIKGQPSGANVLTF.

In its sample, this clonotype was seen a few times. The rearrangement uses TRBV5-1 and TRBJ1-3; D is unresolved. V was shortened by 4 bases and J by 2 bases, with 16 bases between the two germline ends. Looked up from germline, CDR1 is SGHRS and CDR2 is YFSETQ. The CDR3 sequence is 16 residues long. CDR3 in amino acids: CASSRTSGNAGNTIYF. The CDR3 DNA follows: TGCGCCAGCAGCAGAACCAGCGGGAACGCTGGAAACACCATATATTTT.

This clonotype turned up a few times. The CDR3 bases are TGTGCCACCAGCCCGGGAGTGTCCTACGAGCAGTACGTC. Translation: CATSPGVSYEQYV. J is TRBJ2-7 and V is TRBV15; the D gene is possibly TRBD2 (6 bases). This CDR3 region has 13 residues. Deletions cut 5 bases from V and 1 base from J, with 9 bases between. Germline lookup yields CDR1 LNHNV and CDR2 YYDKDF (reference sequence).